The 4 T cell receptor beta chains listed next were all sequenced from one sample in a study of identical twins. MiXCR, run by TCRdb on the 5' RACE reads, gives a single entry per CDR3 protein. Of about 1.7 million distinct CDR3 sequences listed, about 32% were seen once; the top ten hold over 0.25%. The specimen was cord blood. The source is a newborn girl in good health.

The chain links TRBV7-9 to TRBJ2-1; the D is unclear. The end of the DNA aligns better with TRBJ2-7, so the J call may be wrong. CDR1 SEHNR and CDR2 FQNEAQ come from the germline V gene (reference sequence). The CDR3 consists of 17 residues. The CDR3 nucleotides read TGTGCCAGCAGCCTTATCTTCAGTCTAAGCTCCTACAATGAGCAGTACTTC. Protein: CASSLIFSLSSYNEQYF.

The gene calls are TRBV2 and TRBJ2-4, with 7 bases lining up with TRBD1. Germline V lookup: CDR1 SNHLY, CDR2 FYNNEI. V was pared by 4 bases and J by 0 bases, with 9 bases of the junction left unmatched. The CDR3 has 17 amino acids. The CDR3 DNA reads as TGTGCCAGCAGTGGAGGGGGCCTTAACCTAGCCAAAAACATTCAGTACTTC. Translation gives CASSGGGLNLAKNIQYF.

In regard to this clonotype: The junction does not match germline at one end; this may be a read error. The V and J genes are TRBV7-4 and TRBJ2-1; weak D call: TRBD2 (6 bases). The CDR3 totals 13 residues. Germline V gene lookup returns CDR1 SGHVT and CDR2 SQSDAQ. The CDR3 nucleotides are TGTGCCGGCAGCTACTCTGGGGGGACTGAACAGTTCTTC. It yields the protein CAGSYSGGTEQFF.

This clonotype has only a few counts. V is TRBV14 and J is TRBJ2-3; D remains ambiguous. This CDR3 region has 15 residues. The ends were cut back, 4 bases at V and 3 bases at J, with 14 bases in the middle. Germline values: CDR1 SGHDN, CDR2 FVKESK. In DNA form, the CDR3 reads TGTGCCAGCAGCCCGGACCTCATCGTGACAGATACGCAGTATTTT. Translation gives CASSPDLIVTDTQYF. The complete variable domain, with remaining parts taken from reference TRBV14 and TRBJ2-3, reads EAGVTQFPSHSVIEKGQTVTLRCDPISGHDNLYWYRRVMGKEIKFLLHFVKESKQDESGMPNNRFLAERTGGTYSTLKVQPAELEDSGVYFCASSPDLIVTDTQYFGPGTRLTVL.